These T cell receptor beta chains were read from a single sample in a study. One entry per CDR3 protein, called by TCRdb with MiXCR from the RT-PCR reads. The data show more than 600,000 distinct CDR3 sequences, with 12% to 15% seen just once and roughly 3.9% held by the top ten. Sequencing was performed on memory CD4+ T cells from blood. The receptor set was obtained from a female donor in good health, serving as a healthy control. Both conserved end residues are part of each CDR3. The size entry is marked missing in some rows and otherwise reads once, few, many or a size class.

J gene	clone size	V gene	CDR3 protein
TRBJ2-1	many	TRBV20-1	CSARVPSGRTGNEQFF
TRBJ1-4	few	TRBV10-3	CAISEGGTNEKLFF
TRBJ2-3	.	TRBV5-1	CASSLGAGITDTQYF
TRBJ2-5	.	TRBV11-2	CASSFYSGSRETQYF
TRBJ1-1	many	TRBV7-9	CASSLVTETEAFF
TRBJ2-7	.	TRBV19	CASRRTGFGYEQYF
TRBJ1-4	.	TRBV19	CATAPGGEKLFF
TRBJ2-7	few	TRBV20-1	CSALGRRPPYEQYF
TRBJ1-3	few	TRBV7-9	CASSLDSVTSGNTIYF
TRBJ2-7	few	TRBV5-1	CASSSLSGMDEQYF
TRBJ1-1	.	TRBV30	CAWTGGAIGTEAFF
TRBJ1-4	few	TRBV7-8	CASSHSLTEEKLFF
TRBJ1-1	.	TRBV20-1	CSAPLDSGTEAFF
TRBJ2-7	.	TRBV20-1	CSARGRQGTTYEQYF
TRBJ2-1	.	TRBV19	CASMWSGSSYNEQFF